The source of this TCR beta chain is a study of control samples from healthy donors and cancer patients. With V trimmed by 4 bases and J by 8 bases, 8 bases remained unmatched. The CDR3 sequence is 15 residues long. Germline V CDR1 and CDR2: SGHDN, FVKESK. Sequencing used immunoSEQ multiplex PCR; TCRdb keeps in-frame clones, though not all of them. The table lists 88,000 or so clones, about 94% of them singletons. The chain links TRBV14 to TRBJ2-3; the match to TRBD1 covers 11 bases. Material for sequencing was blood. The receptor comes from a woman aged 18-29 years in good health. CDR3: CASSLGTGGIATQYF. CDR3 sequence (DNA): TGTGCCAGCAGCCTTGGGACAGGGGGGATTGCTACGCAGTATTTT.